This is a list of T cell receptor beta chains from one sample in a study of technical replicates of blood from several donors. Assay: immunoSEQ multiplex PCR; the TCRdb copy retains only in-frame clones and omits some. The sample shows some 8,900 clones, about nine tenths of them seen only once. The sequencing sample was made of PBMCs. These receptors came from a human donor in good health. The CDR3 runs from the conserved cysteine through the conserved F or W. D genes are given only for firm matches. Clone size appears in some rows only: once, few, many, or a class for an expanded clone.

clone_size: -
d_call: -
v_call: TRBV21-1
j_call: TRBJ1-3
cdr3_aa: CASSKSRADSGNTIYF
cdr3_nt: TGTGCCAGCAGCAAGAGTCGTGCGGACTCTGGAAACACCATATATTTT

clone_size: once
d_call: TRBD2
v_call: TRBV13
j_call: TRBJ2-1
cdr3_aa: CASSSRGLAGAIYNEQFF
cdr3_nt: TGTGCCAGCAGCTCACGAGGACTAGCGGGAGCAATCTACAATGAGCAGTTCTTC

clone_size: -
d_call: -
v_call: TRBV7-9
j_call: TRBJ2-1
cdr3_aa: CASSLLSGNYNEQFF
cdr3_nt: TGTGCCAGCAGCTTACTGAGCGGAAACTACAATGAGCAGTTCTTC

clone_size: -
d_call: -
v_call: TRBV6-5
j_call: TRBJ2-7
cdr3_aa: CASSYMGGGIGEQYF
cdr3_nt: TGTGCCAGCAGTTACATGGGCGGGGGCATAGGCGAGCAGTACTTC

clone_size: -
d_call: -
v_call: TRBV29-1
j_call: TRBJ2-7
cdr3_aa: CSVREQLEAEQYF
cdr3_nt: TGCAGCGTTCGTGAGCAACTAGAGGCCGAGCAGTACTTC

clone_size: -
d_call: -
v_call: TRBV19
j_call: TRBJ1-2
cdr3_aa: CASSIEPGRYGYTF
cdr3_nt: TGTGCCAGTAGTATAGAGCCAGGGAGGTATGGCTACACCTTC

clone_size: -
d_call: -
v_call: TRBV5-4
j_call: TRBJ2-7
cdr3_aa: CASGASPYEQYF
cdr3_nt: TGTGCCAGCGGCGCTAGTCCCTACGAGCAGTACTTC

clone_size: once
d_call: TRBD1
v_call: TRBV6-6
j_call: TRBJ1-1
cdr3_aa: CASSLGQGRTEAFF
cdr3_nt: TGTGCCAGCAGTCTCGGACAGGGCAGGACTGAAGCTTTCTTT

clone_size: -
d_call: TRBD2
v_call: TRBV6-1
j_call: TRBJ2-3
cdr3_aa: CASRPGLAGEDTQYF
cdr3_nt: TGTGCCAGCAGACCGGGACTAGCGGGAGAGGATACGCAGTATTTT

clone_size: -
d_call: TRBD1
v_call: TRBV6-6
j_call: TRBJ2-7
cdr3_aa: CASSYSGTGPHEQYF
cdr3_nt: TGTGCCAGCAGTTACTCGGGGACAGGGCCCCACGAGCAGTACTTC

clone_size: -
d_call: TRBD2
v_call: TRBV2
j_call: TRBJ2-2
cdr3_aa: CAVSGRLGTGELFF
cdr3_nt: TGTGCCGTAAGCGGGAGGCTTGGCACCGGGGAGCTGTTTTTT

clone_size: -
d_call: -
v_call: TRBV10-2
j_call: TRBJ1-1
cdr3_aa: CASLEMGRAFF
cdr3_nt: TGCGCCAGCCTAGAGATGGGTCGCGCTTTCTTT

clone_size: -
d_call: TRBD2
v_call: TRBV4-1
j_call: TRBJ2-1
cdr3_aa: CASSQIGTSTYNEQFF
cdr3_nt: TGCGCCAGCAGCCAGATAGGGACTAGCACTTACAATGAGCAGTTCTTC

clone_size: -
d_call: TRBD1
v_call: TRBV6-1
j_call: TRBJ2-5
cdr3_aa: CASSTGQVQETQYF
cdr3_nt: TGTGCCAGCAGTACGGGACAGGTCCAAGAGACCCAGTACTTC

clone_size: -
d_call: -
v_call: TRBV29-1
j_call: TRBJ2-1
cdr3_aa: CSVELGSDEQFF
cdr3_nt: TGCAGCGTTGAATTAGGTAGCGATGAGCAGTTCTTC

clone_size: -
d_call: TRBD2
v_call: TRBV6-1
j_call: TRBJ2-7
cdr3_aa: CASSEAGGRYSYEQYF
cdr3_nt: TGTGCCAGCAGTGAAGCCGGGGGGAGGTACTCCTACGAGCAGTACTTC

clone_size: -
d_call: TRBD2
v_call: TRBV27
j_call: TRBJ2-1
cdr3_aa: CASSFGLAGVNEQFF
cdr3_nt: TGTGCCAGCAGTTTTGGACTAGCGGGAGTCAATGAGCAGTTCTTC

clone_size: -
d_call: -
v_call: TRBV5-6
j_call: TRBJ2-5
cdr3_aa: CASSLMAETQYF
cdr3_nt: TGTGCCAGCAGCTTGATGGCAGAGACCCAGTACTTC

clone_size: -
d_call: TRBD2
v_call: TRBV18
j_call: TRBJ2-3
cdr3_aa: CASSPRSGGTDTQYF
cdr3_nt: TGTGCCAGCTCACCAAGGTCCGGGGGGACAGATACGCAGTATTTT

clone_size: -
d_call: -
v_call: TRBV30
j_call: TRBJ2-2
cdr3_aa: CAWRGAILNTGELFF
cdr3_nt: TGTGCCTGGAGAGGGGCTATCCTGAACACCGGGGAGCTGTTTTTT

clone_size: -
d_call: TRBD1
v_call: TRBV7-9
j_call: TRBJ1-3
cdr3_aa: CASSFGQGSGNTIYF
cdr3_nt: TGTGCCAGCAGCTTTGGACAGGGCTCTGGAAACACCATATATTTT

clone_size: -
d_call: TRBD2
v_call: TRBV19
j_call: TRBJ2-2
cdr3_aa: CASSIGVAGVGELFF
cdr3_nt: TGTGCCAGTAGTATTGGGGTAGCGGGAGTCGGGGAGCTGTTTTTT

clone_size: -
d_call: TRBD2
v_call: TRBV6-1
j_call: TRBJ2-5
cdr3_aa: CASSGGQGTSGTETQYF
cdr3_nt: TGTGCCAGCAGTGGAGGACAGGGGACTAGCGGGACTGAGACCCAGTACTTC

clone_size: -
d_call: -
v_call: TRBV5-6
j_call: TRBJ2-2
cdr3_aa: CASSLAGGGELFF
cdr3_nt: TGTGCCAGCAGCTTGGCCGGGGGCGGGGAGCTGTTTTTT

clone_size: -
d_call: -
v_call: TRBV6-1
j_call: TRBJ1-2
cdr3_aa: CASSDARARVYGYTF
cdr3_nt: TGTGCCAGCAGTGATGCCAGGGCAAGGGTCTATGGCTACACCTTC

clone_size: -
d_call: TRBD1
v_call: TRBV6-1
j_call: TRBJ2-1
cdr3_aa: CASSRDRGFNEQFF
cdr3_nt: TGTGCCAGCAGTCGGGACAGGGGCTTCAATGAGCAGTTCTTC

clone_size: -
d_call: -
v_call: TRBV6-1
j_call: TRBJ1-5
cdr3_aa: CASTENSNQPQHF
cdr3_nt: TGTGCCAGCACAGAAAATAGCAATCAGCCCCAGCATTTT

clone_size: -
d_call: -
v_call: TRBV28
j_call: TRBJ2-3
cdr3_aa: CASSSLPTGPADTQYF
cdr3_nt: TGTGCCAGCAGTTCCTTGCCAACAGGCCCTGCAGATACGCAGTATTTT

clone_size: -
d_call: TRBD2
v_call: TRBV7-9
j_call: TRBJ2-2
cdr3_aa: CASSLVQRENTGELFF
cdr3_nt: TGTGCCAGCAGCTTAGTTCAGCGGGAGAACACCGGGGAGCTGTTTTTT

clone_size: -
d_call: -
v_call: TRBV15
j_call: TRBJ2-1
cdr3_aa: CATSRALGGGDNEQFF
cdr3_nt: TGTGCCACCAGCAGAGCCCTTGGGGGAGGCGACAATGAGCAGTTCTTC

clone_size: once
d_call: TRBD2
v_call: TRBV28
j_call: TRBJ2-3
cdr3_aa: CASSPLGLAGDTDTQYF
cdr3_nt: TGTGCCAGCAGTCCCCTAGGGCTAGCGGGAGACACAGATACGCAGTATTTT

clone_size: -
d_call: -
v_call: TRBV19
j_call: TRBJ1-5
cdr3_aa: CASSFAIQINQPQHF
cdr3_nt: TGTGCCAGTAGCTTCGCCATACAAATTAATCAGCCCCAGCATTTT

clone_size: -
d_call: TRBD1
v_call: TRBV4-1
j_call: TRBJ2-7
cdr3_aa: CASSQVWGQVPYEQYF
cdr3_nt: TGCGCCAGCAGCCAGGTCTGGGGACAGGTCCCTTACGAGCAGTACTTC

clone_size: -
d_call: TRBD1
v_call: TRBV7-6
j_call: TRBJ2-7
cdr3_aa: CASSSPGQTYEQYF
cdr3_nt: TGTGCCAGCAGCTCCCCGGGACAGACCTACGAGCAGTACTTC

clone_size: -
d_call: TRBD1
v_call: TRBV6-5
j_call: TRBJ1-5
cdr3_aa: CASSLTGAGSNQPQHF
cdr3_nt: TGTGCCAGCAGTTTAACAGGGGCCGGGAGCAATCAGCCCCAGCATTTT

clone_size: -
d_call: -
v_call: TRBV25-1
j_call: TRBJ2-3
cdr3_aa: CASSDIRRGTTDTQYF
cdr3_nt: TGTGCCAGCAGTGATATCAGAAGGGGGACCACAGATACGCAGTATTTT

clone_size: -
d_call: -
v_call: TRBV14
j_call: TRBJ2-3
cdr3_aa: CASSHREVVAPDTQYF
cdr3_nt: TGTGCCAGCAGCCACAGGGAAGTTGTGGCTCCAGATACGCAGTATTTT

clone_size: -
d_call: TRBD2
v_call: TRBV7-9
j_call: TRBJ2-1
cdr3_aa: CASSLGGGGLAGTREQFF
cdr3_nt: TGTGCCAGCAGCCTTGGTGGGGGGGGACTAGCGGGAACCCGTGAGCAGTTCTTC

clone_size: -
d_call: -
v_call: TRBV11-2
j_call: TRBJ2-7
cdr3_aa: CASSPDRGHEQYF
cdr3_nt: TGTGCCAGCAGCCCTGACAGAGGCCACGAGCAGTACTTC

clone_size: -
d_call: -
v_call: TRBV4-2
j_call: TRBJ2-7
cdr3_aa: CASTGGPGAYEQYF
cdr3_nt: TGTGCCAGCACCGGAGGGCCCGGGGCCTACGAGCAGTACTTC

clone_size: -
d_call: TRBD2
v_call: TRBV13
j_call: TRBJ2-3
cdr3_aa: CASSPLTSLTDTQYF
cdr3_nt: TGTGCCAGCAGCCCGTTGACTAGCTTGACAGATACGCAGTATTTT

clone_size: -
d_call: TRBD1
v_call: TRBV18
j_call: TRBJ1-4
cdr3_aa: CASSPPGQGWKLFF
cdr3_nt: TGTGCCAGCTCACCTCCAGGACAGGGCTGGAAACTGTTTTTT

clone_size: once
d_call: TRBD1
v_call: TRBV5-1
j_call: TRBJ1-2
cdr3_aa: CASSLGQGLKANYGYTF
cdr3_nt: TGCGCCAGCAGCTTGGGACAGGGCCTTAAAGCTAACTATGGCTACACCTTC

clone_size: -
d_call: TRBD1
v_call: TRBV11-3
j_call: TRBJ2-3
cdr3_aa: CASSSRDRGPDTQYF
cdr3_nt: TGTGCCAGCAGTTCCCGGGACAGGGGACCAGATACGCAGTATTTT

clone_size: -
d_call: -
v_call: TRBV5-1
j_call: TRBJ2-7
cdr3_aa: CASSLGQALSSYEQYF
cdr3_nt: TGCGCCAGCAGCTTGGGGCAGGCCCTAAGCTCCTACGAGCAGTACTTC

clone_size: -
d_call: TRBD1
v_call: TRBV7-9
j_call: TRBJ1-2
cdr3_aa: CASSSETGPRAYGYTF
cdr3_nt: TGTGCCAGCAGCTCCGAGACAGGGCCCCGCGCCTATGGCTACACCTTC

clone_size: -
d_call: -
v_call: TRBV6-5
j_call: TRBJ1-4
cdr3_aa: CASSPPGVDNEKLFF
cdr3_nt: TGTGCCAGCAGCCCCCCAGGGGTTGATAATGAAAAACTGTTTTTT

clone_size: few
d_call: TRBD1
v_call: TRBV30
j_call: TRBJ1-2
cdr3_aa: CAWSQGQGNYGYTF
cdr3_nt: TGTGCCTGGTCACAAGGACAGGGCAACTATGGCTACACCTTC

clone_size: few
d_call: -
v_call: TRBV28
j_call: TRBJ2-5
cdr3_aa: CASSLAGRETQYF
cdr3_nt: TGTGCCAGCAGCCTCGCGGGGAGGGAGACCCAGTACTTC

clone_size: -
d_call: TRBD2
v_call: TRBV5-1
j_call: TRBJ2-2
cdr3_aa: CASSNGLGRASGKVNTGELFF
cdr3_nt: TGCGCCAGCAGCAATGGGTTGGGTCGTGCTAGCGGGAAGGTGAACACCGGGGAGCTGTTTTTT

clone_size: -
d_call: TRBD2
v_call: TRBV7-6
j_call: TRBJ2-2
cdr3_aa: CASSLVALAGAGTGELFF
cdr3_nt: TGTGCCAGCAGCTTAGTAGCCCTAGCGGGAGCAGGGACCGGGGAGCTGTTTTTT

clone_size: -
d_call: -
v_call: TRBV7-9
j_call: TRBJ2-5
cdr3_aa: CASSFAGGETQYF
cdr3_nt: TGTGCCAGCAGCTTCGCAGGAGGGGAGACCCAGTACTTC